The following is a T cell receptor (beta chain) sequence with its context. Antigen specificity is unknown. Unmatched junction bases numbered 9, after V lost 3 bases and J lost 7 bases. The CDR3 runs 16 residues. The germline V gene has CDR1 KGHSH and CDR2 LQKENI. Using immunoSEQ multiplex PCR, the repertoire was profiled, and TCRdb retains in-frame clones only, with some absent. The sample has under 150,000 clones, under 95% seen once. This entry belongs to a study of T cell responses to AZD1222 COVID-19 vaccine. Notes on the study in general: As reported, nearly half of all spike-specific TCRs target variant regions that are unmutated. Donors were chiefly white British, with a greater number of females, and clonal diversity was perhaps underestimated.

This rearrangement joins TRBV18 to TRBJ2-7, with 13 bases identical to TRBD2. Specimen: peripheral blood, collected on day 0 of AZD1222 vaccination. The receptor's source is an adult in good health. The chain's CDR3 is CASSPRTSGSSREQYF. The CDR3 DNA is TGTGCCAGCTCACCTCGGACTAGCGGGAGTTCTAGGGAGCAGTACTTC. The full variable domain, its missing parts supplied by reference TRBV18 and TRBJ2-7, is NAGVMQNPRHLVRRRGQEARLRCSPMKGHSHVYWYRQLPEEGLKFMVYLQKENIIDESGMPKERFSAEFPKEGPSILRIQQVVRGDSAAYFCASSPRTSGSSREQYFGPGTRLTVT.